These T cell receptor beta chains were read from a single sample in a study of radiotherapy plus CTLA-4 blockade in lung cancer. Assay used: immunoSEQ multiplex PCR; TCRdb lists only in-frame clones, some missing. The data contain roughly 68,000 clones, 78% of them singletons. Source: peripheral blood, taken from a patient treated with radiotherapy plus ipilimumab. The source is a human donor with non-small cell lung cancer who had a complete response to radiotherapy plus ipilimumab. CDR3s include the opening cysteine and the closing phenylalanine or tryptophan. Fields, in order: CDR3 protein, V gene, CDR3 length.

CASSLGQGAQNEKLFF,TRBV5-1,16
CASSADRGLNEQFF,TRBV4-1,14
CASSGNKNSPLHF,TRBV9,13
CATEDRGDEQYF,TRBV10-3,12
CASAKENYGYTF,TRBV2,12
CASSLEQARPQHF,TRBV7-8,13
CASSEYRNTGELFF,TRBV10-1,14
CASSYRGTSGAYEQYF,TRBV6-6,16
CASSISSPNQPQHF,TRBV19,14
CASSQDSLLQYYSYYEQYF,TRBV14,19
CASSLVPGAYEKLFF,TRBV7-6,15
CASSIREGETQYF,TRBV19,13
CASSSQANEAFF,TRBV6-1,12
CASSPTDRDSYEQYF,TRBV18,15
CASSRDSGRETQYF,TRBV6-5,14
CASSPADRGYNSPLHF,TRBV5-1,16
CASSTRTGGFTEYGYTF,TRBV14,17
CASSLVGKSYEKLFF,TRBV5-1,15
CASSPGWAETQYF,TRBV5-4,13
CSVATGVGNTGELFF,TRBV29-1,15
CASSLRTWGYSNQPQHF,TRBV28,17
CASSIVRGDDEGYTF,TRBV19,15
CASSLLAGGTGGELFF,TRBV5-1,16
CASSSQENYGYTF,TRBV19,13
CASSQREGPYNEQFF,TRBV7-2,15
CAIRPTSGRGELFF,TRBV10-3,14
CASSVAQGFEAFF,TRBV9,13
CASSSGGTYEQYF,TRBV27,13
CASSSQLKFPGELFF,TRBV27,15
CAWSVEPIDTQYF,TRBV30,13
CASSLGPRGLSYEQYF,TRBV5-8,16
CASSSGNQPQHF,TRBV5-4,12
CASSLDRPLSGANVLTF,TRBV11-2,17
CASSPDLNTEAFF,TRBV11-2,13
CSVGVGTGGWTEAFF,TRBV29-1,15
CASSLVVSGSTGDTQYF,TRBV5-4,17
CASSHRGTDTQYF,TRBV11-3,13
CASSGDRVGEKLFF,TRBV6-5,14
CASSQVADRLRF,TRBV4-1,12
CASSAKGTESARQPQHF,TRBV6-1,17
CASSLWVQGANNEQFF,TRBV28,16
CAWSKLRTGKGSDTEAFF,TRBV30,18
CASSYPGTNEQFF,TRBV6-6,13
CASTLDRASGANVLTF,TRBV19,16
CASTPAGEQFF,TRBV7-9,11
CAWAQVGGRGSHGYTF,TRBV30,16
CASSVRQGVEETQYF,TRBV5-1,15